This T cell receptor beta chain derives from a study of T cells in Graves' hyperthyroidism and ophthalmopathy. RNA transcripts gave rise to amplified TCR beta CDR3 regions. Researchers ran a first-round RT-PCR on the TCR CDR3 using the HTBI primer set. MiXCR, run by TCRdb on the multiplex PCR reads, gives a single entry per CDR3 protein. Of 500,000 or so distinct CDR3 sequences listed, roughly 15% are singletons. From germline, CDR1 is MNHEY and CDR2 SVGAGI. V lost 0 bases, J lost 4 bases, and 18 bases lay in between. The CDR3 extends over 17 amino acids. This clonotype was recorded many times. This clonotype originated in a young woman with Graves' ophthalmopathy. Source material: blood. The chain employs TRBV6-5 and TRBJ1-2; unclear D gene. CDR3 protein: CASSYSRLDTHLYGYTF. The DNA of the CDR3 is TGTGCCAGCAGTTACTCGAGGCTGGATACCCACCTCTATGGCTACACCTTC.